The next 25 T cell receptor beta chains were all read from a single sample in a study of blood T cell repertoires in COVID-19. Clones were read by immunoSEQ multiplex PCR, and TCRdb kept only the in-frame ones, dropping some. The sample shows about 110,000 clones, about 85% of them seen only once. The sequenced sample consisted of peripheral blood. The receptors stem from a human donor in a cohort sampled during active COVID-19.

The CDR3 spells CASSLGLDYEQYF. The CDR3 DNA reads as TGTGCCAGCAGCTTAGGCCTAGACTACGAGCAGTACTTC. The chain combines TRBV13 with TRBJ2-7, with unresolved D. Germline values: CDR1 PRHDT, CDR2 FYEKMQ (reference sequence). V was shortened by 0 bases and J by 3 bases, with 6 bases between the two germline ends. CDR3 length: 13 residues.

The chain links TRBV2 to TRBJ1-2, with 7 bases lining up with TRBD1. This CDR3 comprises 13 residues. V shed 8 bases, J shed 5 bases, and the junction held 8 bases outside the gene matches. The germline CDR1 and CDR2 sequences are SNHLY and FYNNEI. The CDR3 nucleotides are TGTGCCAGCGCACAGGGGACCGTGTATGGCTACACCTTC. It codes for CASAQGTVYGYTF.

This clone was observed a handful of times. This chain's CDR3 is CASSDGQVNQPQHF. CDR3 sequence (DNA): TGCGCCAGCAGTGACGGACAGGTCAATCAGCCCCAGCATTTT. The chain carries TRBV10-2 and TRBJ1-5; 7 bases are shared with TRBD1. The CDR3 totals 14 residues. V lost 3 bases to trimming and J lost 3 bases; unmatched junction nucleotides: 2. Germline assignment: CDR1 WSHSY and CDR2 SAAADI.

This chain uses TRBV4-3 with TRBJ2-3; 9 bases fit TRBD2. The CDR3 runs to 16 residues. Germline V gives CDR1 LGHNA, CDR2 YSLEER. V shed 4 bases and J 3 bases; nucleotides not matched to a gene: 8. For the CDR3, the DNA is TGCGCCAGCAGCCCCGTTAGCGGGAGCGGAACAGATACGCAGTATTTT. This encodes CASSPVSGSGTDTQYF.

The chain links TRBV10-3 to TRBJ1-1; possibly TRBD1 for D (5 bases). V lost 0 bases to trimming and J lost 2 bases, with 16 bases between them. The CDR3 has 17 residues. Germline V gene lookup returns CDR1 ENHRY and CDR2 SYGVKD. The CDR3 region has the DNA TGTGCCATCAGTGAGTCGTCACACCGGACACCCAACACTGAAGCTTTCTTT. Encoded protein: CAISESSHRTPNTEAFF.

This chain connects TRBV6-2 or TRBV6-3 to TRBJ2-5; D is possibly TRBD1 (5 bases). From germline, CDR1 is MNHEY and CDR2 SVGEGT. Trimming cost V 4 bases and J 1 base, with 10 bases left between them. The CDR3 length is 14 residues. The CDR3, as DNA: TGTGCCAGCAGTTCCTACGACAGCCAAGAGACCCAGTACTTC. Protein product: CASSSYDSQETQYF.

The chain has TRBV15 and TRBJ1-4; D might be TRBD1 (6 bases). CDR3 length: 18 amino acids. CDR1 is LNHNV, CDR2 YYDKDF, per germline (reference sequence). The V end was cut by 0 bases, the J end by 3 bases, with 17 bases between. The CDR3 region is CATSRDRAGGTANEKLFF. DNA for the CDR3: TGTGCCACCAGCAGAGATAGGGCGGGGGGCACGGCTAATGAAAAACTGTTTTTT. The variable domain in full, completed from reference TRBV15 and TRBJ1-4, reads DAMVIQNPRYQVTQFGKPVTLSCSQTLNHNVMYWYQQKSSQAPKLLFHYYDKDFNNEADTPDNFQSRRPNTSFCFLDIRSPGLGDTAMYLCATSRDRAGGTANEKLFFGSGTQLSVL.

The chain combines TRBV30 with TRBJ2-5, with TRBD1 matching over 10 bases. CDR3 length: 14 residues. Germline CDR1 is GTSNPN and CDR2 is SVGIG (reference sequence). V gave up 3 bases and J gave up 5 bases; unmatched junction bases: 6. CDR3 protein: CAWSVTGGGETQYF. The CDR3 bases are TGTGCCTGGAGCGTGACAGGGGGCGGCGAGACCCAGTACTTC.

CDR3 DNA: TGTGCCAGCAGTTACGGGGAGGCCACTGAAGCTTTCTTT. It encodes CASSYGEATEAFF. V usage is TRBV6-5 and J usage is TRBJ1-1; D not resolved. V was cut by 2 bases and J by 4 bases, with 8 bases left in between. Germline loops: CDR1 MNHEY, CDR2 SVGAGI. This CDR3 contains 13 residues.

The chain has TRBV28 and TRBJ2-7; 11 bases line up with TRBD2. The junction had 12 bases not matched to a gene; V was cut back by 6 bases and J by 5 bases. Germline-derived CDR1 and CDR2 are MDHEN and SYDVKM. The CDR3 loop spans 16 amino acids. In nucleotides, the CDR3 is TGTGCCAGCAGAATTACCGGGACTAGCGGCACCAACGAGCAGTACTTC. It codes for CASRITGTSGTNEQYF. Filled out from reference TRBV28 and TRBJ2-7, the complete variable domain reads DVKVTQSSRYLVKRTGEKVFLECVQDMDHENMFWYRQDPGLGLRLIYFSYDVKMKEKGDIPEGYSVSREKKERFSLILESASTNQTSMYLCASRITGTSGTNEQYFGPGTRLTVT.

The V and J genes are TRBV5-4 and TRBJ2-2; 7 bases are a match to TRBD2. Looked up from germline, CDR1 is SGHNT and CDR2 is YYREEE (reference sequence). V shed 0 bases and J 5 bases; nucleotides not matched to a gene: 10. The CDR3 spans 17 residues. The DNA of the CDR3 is TGTGCCAGCAGCTTGGGGGCCCAACTAGCGCTGACCGGGGAGCTGTTTTTT. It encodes CASSLGAQLALTGELFF.

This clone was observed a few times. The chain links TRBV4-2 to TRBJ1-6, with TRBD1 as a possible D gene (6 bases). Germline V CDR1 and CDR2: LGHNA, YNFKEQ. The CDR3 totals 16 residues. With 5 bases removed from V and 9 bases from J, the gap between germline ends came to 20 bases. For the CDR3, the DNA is TGTGCCAGCAGCTCCCTACTTTCCAGGGGCTTTTCACCCCTCCACTTT. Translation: CASSSLLSRGFSPLHF.

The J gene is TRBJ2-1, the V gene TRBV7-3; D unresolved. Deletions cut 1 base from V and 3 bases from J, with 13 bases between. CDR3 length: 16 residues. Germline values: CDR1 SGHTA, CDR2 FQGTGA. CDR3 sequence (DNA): TGTGCCAGCAGCTTAAGCATGTATAGCTTCTACAATGAGCAGTTCTTC. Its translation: CASSLSMYSFYNEQFF.

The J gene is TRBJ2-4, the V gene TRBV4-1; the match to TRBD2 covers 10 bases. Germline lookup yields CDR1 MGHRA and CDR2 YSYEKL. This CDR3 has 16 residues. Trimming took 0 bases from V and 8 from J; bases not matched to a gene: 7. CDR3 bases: TGCGCCAGCAGCCAAGATGAGTCTAGCGGGAGTGACATTCAGTACTTC. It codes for CASSQDESSGSDIQYF.

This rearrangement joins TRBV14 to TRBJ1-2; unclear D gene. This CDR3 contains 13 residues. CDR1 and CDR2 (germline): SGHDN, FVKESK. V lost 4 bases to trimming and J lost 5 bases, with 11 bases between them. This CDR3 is CASSPGRGYGYTF. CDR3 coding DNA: TGTGCCAGCAGCCCCGGGCGGGGTTATGGCTACACCTTC.

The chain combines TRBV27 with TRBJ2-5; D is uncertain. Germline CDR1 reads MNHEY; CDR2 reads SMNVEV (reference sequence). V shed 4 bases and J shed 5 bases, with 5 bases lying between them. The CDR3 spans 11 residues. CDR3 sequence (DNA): TGTGCCAGCAGTTCGAGGGAGACCCAGTACTTC. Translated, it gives CASSSRETQYF.

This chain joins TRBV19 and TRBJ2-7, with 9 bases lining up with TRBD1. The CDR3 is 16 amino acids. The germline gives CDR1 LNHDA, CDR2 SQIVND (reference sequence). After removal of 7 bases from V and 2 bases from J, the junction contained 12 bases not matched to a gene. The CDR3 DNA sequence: TGTGCCAGTACCTACTCCGGGACAGGGAACACCTACGAGCAGTACTTC. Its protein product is CASTYSGTGNTYEQYF.

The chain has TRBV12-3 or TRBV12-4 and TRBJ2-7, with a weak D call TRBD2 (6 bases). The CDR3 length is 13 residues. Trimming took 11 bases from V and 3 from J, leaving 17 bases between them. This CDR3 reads CAGSRLGRYEQYF. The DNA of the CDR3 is TGTGCCGGGTCCAGACTAGGCCGCTACGAGCAGTACTTC.

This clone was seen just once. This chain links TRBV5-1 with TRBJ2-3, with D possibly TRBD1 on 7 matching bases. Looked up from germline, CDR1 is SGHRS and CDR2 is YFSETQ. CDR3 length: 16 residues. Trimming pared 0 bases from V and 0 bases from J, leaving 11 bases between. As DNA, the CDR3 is TGCGCCAGCAGCTTGGGGTCAGGGGGGAGCACAGATACGCAGTATTTT. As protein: CASSLGSGGSTDTQYF.

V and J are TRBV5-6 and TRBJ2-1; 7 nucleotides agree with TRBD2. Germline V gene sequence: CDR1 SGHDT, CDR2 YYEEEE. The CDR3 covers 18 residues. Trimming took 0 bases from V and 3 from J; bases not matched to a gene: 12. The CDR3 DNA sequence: TGTGCCAGCAGCTTGGATAGTAGCGGGCCATACTACTACAATGAGCAGTTCTTC. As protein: CASSLDSSGPYYYNEQFF.

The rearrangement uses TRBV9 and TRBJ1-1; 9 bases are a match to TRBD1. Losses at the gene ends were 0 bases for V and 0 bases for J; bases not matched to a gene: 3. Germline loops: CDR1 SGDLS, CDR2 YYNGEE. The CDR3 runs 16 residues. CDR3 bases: TGTGCCAGCAGCGTAGGGGACAGGGTAGTGAACACTGAAGCTTTCTTT. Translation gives CASSVGDRVVNTEAFF.

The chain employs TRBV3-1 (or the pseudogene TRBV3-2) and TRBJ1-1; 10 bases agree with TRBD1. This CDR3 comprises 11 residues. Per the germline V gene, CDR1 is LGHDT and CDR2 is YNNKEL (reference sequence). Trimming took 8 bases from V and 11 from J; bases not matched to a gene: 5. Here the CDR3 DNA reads TGTGCCAGCGGAATGGGACAGGGGGCTTTCTTT. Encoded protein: CASGMGQGAFF.

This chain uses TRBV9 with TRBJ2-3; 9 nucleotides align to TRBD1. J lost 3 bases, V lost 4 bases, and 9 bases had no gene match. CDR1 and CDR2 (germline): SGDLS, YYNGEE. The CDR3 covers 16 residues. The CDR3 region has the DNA TGTGCCAGCAGCCAACGAGGAGGGACAGGGACAGATACGCAGTATTTT. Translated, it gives CASSQRGGTGTDTQYF.

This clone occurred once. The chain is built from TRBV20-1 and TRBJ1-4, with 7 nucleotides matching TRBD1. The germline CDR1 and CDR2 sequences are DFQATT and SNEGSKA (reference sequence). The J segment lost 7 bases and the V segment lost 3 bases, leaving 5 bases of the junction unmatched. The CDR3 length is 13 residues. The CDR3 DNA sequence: TGCAGTGCTAGTTTCCAGGGGGGTGAAAAACTGTTTTTT. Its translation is CSASFQGGEKLFF.

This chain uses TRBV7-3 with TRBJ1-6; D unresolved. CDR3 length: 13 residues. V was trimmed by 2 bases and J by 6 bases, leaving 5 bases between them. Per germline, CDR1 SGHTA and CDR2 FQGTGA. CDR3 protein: CASSLSRNSPLHF. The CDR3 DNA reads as TGTGCCAGCAGCTTATCCCGTAATTCACCCCTCCACTTT.